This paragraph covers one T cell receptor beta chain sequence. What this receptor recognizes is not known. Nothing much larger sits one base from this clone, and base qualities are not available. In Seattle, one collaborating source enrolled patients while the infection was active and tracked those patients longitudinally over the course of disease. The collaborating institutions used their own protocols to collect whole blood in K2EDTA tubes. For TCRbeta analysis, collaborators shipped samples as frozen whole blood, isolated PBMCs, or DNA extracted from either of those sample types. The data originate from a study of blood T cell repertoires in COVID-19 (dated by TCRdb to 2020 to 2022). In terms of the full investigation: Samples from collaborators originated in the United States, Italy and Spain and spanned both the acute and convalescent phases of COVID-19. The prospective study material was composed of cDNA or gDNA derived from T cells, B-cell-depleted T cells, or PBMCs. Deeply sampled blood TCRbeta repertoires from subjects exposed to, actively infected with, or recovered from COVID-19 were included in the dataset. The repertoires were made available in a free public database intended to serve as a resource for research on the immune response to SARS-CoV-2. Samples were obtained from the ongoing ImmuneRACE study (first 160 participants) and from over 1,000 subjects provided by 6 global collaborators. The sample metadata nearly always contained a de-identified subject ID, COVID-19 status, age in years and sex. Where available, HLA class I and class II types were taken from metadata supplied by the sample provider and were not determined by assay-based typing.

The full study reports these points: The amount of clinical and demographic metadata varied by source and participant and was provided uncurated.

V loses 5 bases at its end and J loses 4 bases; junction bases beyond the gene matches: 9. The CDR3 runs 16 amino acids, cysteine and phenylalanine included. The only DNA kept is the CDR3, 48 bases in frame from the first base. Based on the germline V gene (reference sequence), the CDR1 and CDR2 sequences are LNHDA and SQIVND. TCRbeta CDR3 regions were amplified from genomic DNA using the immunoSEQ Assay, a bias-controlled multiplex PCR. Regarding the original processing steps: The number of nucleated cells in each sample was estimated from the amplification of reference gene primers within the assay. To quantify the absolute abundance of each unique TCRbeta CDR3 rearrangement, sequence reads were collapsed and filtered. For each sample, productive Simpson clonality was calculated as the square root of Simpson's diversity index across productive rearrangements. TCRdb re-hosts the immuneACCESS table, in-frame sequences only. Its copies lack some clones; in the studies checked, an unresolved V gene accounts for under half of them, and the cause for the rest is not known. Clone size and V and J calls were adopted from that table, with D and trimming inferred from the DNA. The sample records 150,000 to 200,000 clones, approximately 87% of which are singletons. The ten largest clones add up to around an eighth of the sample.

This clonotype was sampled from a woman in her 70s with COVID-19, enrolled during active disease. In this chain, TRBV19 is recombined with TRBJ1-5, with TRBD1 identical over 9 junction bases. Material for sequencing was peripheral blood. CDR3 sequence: CASSPRTGVRNQPQHF. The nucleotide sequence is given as TGTGCCAGTAGTCCCAGGACAGGGGTTAGGAATCAGCCCCAGCATTTT. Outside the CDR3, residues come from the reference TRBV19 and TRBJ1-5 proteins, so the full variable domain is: DGGITQSPKYLFRKEGQNVTLSCEQNLNHDAMYWYRQDPGQGLRLIYYSQIVNDFQKGDIAEGYSVSREKKESFPLTVTSAQKNPTAFYLCASSPRTGVRNQPQHFGDGTRLSIL.